This TCR beta chain was found in a study of CD8+CD57+ T cells in acquired aplastic anemia. Study details: An average of about 3.4 ug of DNA was obtained from sorted CD4+ and CD8+ cells.

Notes on the study in general: More than 25 was the count of CD8+ CDR3 sequences that patients shared with controls.

The CDR3 consists of 13 residues. Trimming shortened V by 1 base and J by 5 bases, and 8 bases separated the two germline ends. Per germline, CDR1 SGHTA and CDR2 FQGTGA. This clonotype has a count of ten or more. Its antigen remains unknown. Selection for sequencing was limited to patients who had shown CD8+CD57+ cell expansion by flow cytometry. By the time of blood sampling, patients had still received no therapy. Genomic DNA acted as the template from which TCR beta VDJ combination and CDR3 sequence profiling were carried out. TCRdb fed the reads into MiXCR, producing one record per CDR3 protein. The sample consists of 260,000 or so distinct CDR3 sequences, approximately 79% of them appearing once.

The clonotype was recovered from a human donor with aplastic anemia. Sequences were obtained from sorted CD4+, CD8+, or CD8+CD57+ T cells (not recorded which) from PBMCs. J is TRBJ1-2 and V is TRBV7-3, with no clear D. The CDR3 nucleotides are TGTGCCAGCAGCTTAAAGGGAGGTTATGGCTACACCTTC. Translation gives CASSLKGGYGYTF. Based on the CDR3 plus reference TRBV7-3 and TRBJ1-2, the full variable domain is GAGVSQTPSNKVTEKGKYVELRCDPISGHTALYWYRQSLGQGPEFLIYFQGTGAADDSGLPNDRFFAVRPEGSVSTLKIQRTERGDSAVYLCASSLKGGYGYTFGSGTRLTVV.